Each of the 20 T cell receptor beta chains below was sequenced from the same sample in a study of OX40 agonist ivuxolimab in advanced cancers. To prepare the library, the immunoSEQ multiplex PCR assay was applied. This immuneACCESS table, as held by TCRdb, lists in-frame sequences with V and J called but not all clones. Of the missing ones, under half trace to an unresolved V gene in checked studies; the others have no known cause. The sample includes tens of thousands of clones, with approximately 94% observed a single time. Roughly 2.8% of the sample lies in the top ten. The starting material was CD4+ or CD8+ T cells sorted from blood, obtained in a trial of the OX40 agonist ivuxolimab. These receptors all come from an adult with an advanced solid tumor such as melanoma, head and neck, liver or kidney cancer.

The count of this clone is one. This chain joins TRBV27 and TRBJ2-7; either TRBD1 or TRBD2 may supply D (6 bases each). The CDR3 runs 18 residues. The germline gives CDR1 MNHEY, CDR2 SMNVEV (reference sequence). V was clipped by 5 bases and J by 0 bases, with 23 bases between them. The CDR3 DNA sequence: TGTGCCAGCAGTCCCCCCCCCGGGGGCGGGTTTGGCTCCTACGAGCAGTACTTC. Protein product: CASSPPPGGGFGSYEQYF.

This chain's CDR3 is CASGGLADATDTQYF. The CDR3 nucleotides are TGTGCCAGCGGGGGACTAGCCGACGCCACAGATACGCAGTATTTT. The chain employs TRBV2 and TRBJ2-3; TRBD2 matches at 9 bases. Germline V gives CDR1 SNHLY, CDR2 FYNNEI. CDR3 length: 15 residues. Trimming at V came to 8 bases and at J to 2 bases, leaving 8 bases not matched to a gene. Looking up the rest from reference TRBV2 and TRBJ2-3 gives the full variable domain: EPEVTQTPSHQVTQMGQEVILRCVPISNHLYFYWYRQILGQKVEFLVSFYNNEISEKSEIFDDQFSVERPDGSNFTLKIRSTKLEDSAMYFCASGGLADATDTQYFGPGTRLTVL.

The chain employs TRBV6-1 and TRBJ1-1; 9 bases align to TRBD1. CDR1 is MNHNS and CDR2 is SASEGT in the germline V gene. The CDR3 covers 14 residues. The junction had 8 bases not matched to a gene; V was cut back by 6 bases and J by 6 bases. This CDR3 reads CASSRDRDLSEAFF. The CDR3 DNA is TGTGCCAGCAGCCGGGACAGGGATCTTTCTGAAGCTTTCTTT.

In DNA, the CDR3 is TGCAGCGTCCAAACTCGGACGTCCTATGGCTACACCTTC. This codes for CSVQTRTSYGYTF. The V and J genes are TRBV29-1 and TRBJ1-2; unclear D gene. Trimming shortened V by 6 bases and J by 4 bases, and 15 bases separated the two germline ends. CDR1 is SQVTM, CDR2 ANQGSEA, per germline. The length of the CDR3 is 13 residues.

This rearrangement joins TRBV2 to TRBJ2-7; 9 positions agree with TRBD2. The germline CDR1 and CDR2 sequences are SNHLY and FYNNEI. This CDR3 region has 14 residues. With V trimmed by 7 bases and J by 6 bases, 10 bases remained unmatched. The CDR3 region has the DNA TGTGCCAGCAACCTTAGCGGGAGAACAGTCGAGCAGTACTTC. This codes for CASNLSGRTVEQYF.

This chain uses TRBV27 with TRBJ1-5, with D perhaps TRBD1 (5 bases). Per the germline V gene, CDR1 is MNHEY and CDR2 is SMNVEV (reference sequence). With 2 bases removed from V and 7 bases from J, the gap between germline ends came to 15 bases. The CDR3 length is 15 residues. The CDR3 region is CASSLGAGVMQPQHF. In nucleotides, the CDR3 is TGTGCCAGCAGTTTAGGGGCCGGGGTTATGCAGCCCCAGCATTTT.

This clone was observed a handful of times. The chain combines TRBV4-2 with TRBJ2-7; D call uncertain. The germline V gene encodes CDR1 LGHNA and CDR2 YNFKEQ. This CDR3 region has 14 residues. The ends were cut back, 0 bases at V and 2 bases at J, with 8 bases in the middle. CDR3 sequence (DNA): TGTGCCAGCAGCCAAGATGGAAGTACCTACGAGCAGTACTTC. This sequence encodes CASSQDGSTYEQYF.

The chain is built from TRBV13 and TRBJ1-1; perhaps TRBD1 as D (6 bases). The CDR3 length is 15 residues. Germline CDR1 PRHDT, CDR2 FYEKMQ (reference sequence). Deletions cut 5 bases from V and 1 base from J, with 14 bases between. CDR3: CASSPTIQGNTEAFF. The CDR3 DNA sequence: TGTGCCAGCAGCCCGACAATACAGGGGAACACTGAAGCTTTCTTT.

The chain uses TRBV5-6 and TRBJ1-1; D is unclear. The CDR3 contains 13 residues. Trimming stripped 2 bases from V and 0 bases from J, with 5 bases between. Per germline, CDR1 SGHDT and CDR2 YYEEEE. The CDR3 nucleotides are TGTGCCAGCAGCTTTACAATGAACACTGAAGCTTTCTTT. Protein sequence: CASSFTMNTEAFF. The full variable domain, completed using reference TRBV5-6 and TRBJ1-1, is DAGVTQSPTHLIKTRGQQVTLRCSPKSGHDTVSWYQQALGQGPQFIFQYYEEEERQRGNFPDRFSGHQFPNYSSELNVNALLLGDSALYLCASSFTMNTEAFFGQGTRLTVV.

The rearrangement joins TRBV29-1 to TRBJ2-5; 7 nucleotides agree with TRBD2. The junction had 4 bases not matched to a gene; V was cut back by 2 bases and J by 4 bases. Looked up from germline, CDR1 is SQVTM and CDR2 is ANQGSEA. This CDR3 spans 13 amino acids. The CDR3 is CSVEWEGPETQYF. CDR3 bases: TGCAGCGTTGAATGGGAGGGGCCAGAGACCCAGTACTTC.

The chain joins TRBV10-3 to TRBJ2-1, with D tentatively TRBD1 or TRBD2 (5 bases each). The CDR3 length is 9 residues. Per germline, CDR1 ENHRY and CDR2 SYGVKD. Here the CDR3 DNA reads TGTGCAATAGGGGAGGAGCAGTTCTTC. This sequence encodes CAIGEEQFF.

The chain recombines TRBV19 with TRBJ2-6; D is undetermined. The CDR3 sequence is 16 residues long. From germline, CDR1 is LNHDA and CDR2 SQIVND (reference sequence). Trimming pared 4 bases from V and 4 bases from J, leaving 14 bases between. In nucleotides, the CDR3 is TGTGCCAGTAGTAGACTTGCCCTATGGGGGGCCAACGTCCTGACTTTC. This translates into CASSRLALWGANVLTF.

V usage is TRBV19 and J usage is TRBJ1-2; tentatively, D is TRBD1 (6 bases). V lost 1 base, J lost 6 bases, and 15 bases lay in between. The CDR3 is 15 residues long. Germline V gene data show CDR1 as LNHDA and CDR2 as SQIVND (reference sequence). CDR3 in amino acids: CASSIGPGAVDGYTF. As DNA, the CDR3 is TGTGCCAGTAGTATAGGACCGGGGGCGGTGGATGGCTACACCTTC.

This chain joins TRBV7-2 and TRBJ2-7; D is unresolved. V was trimmed by 2 bases and J by 0 bases, leaving 8 bases between them. The CDR3 contains 14 residues. CDR1 SGHTA and CDR2 FQGNSA come from the germline V gene. For the CDR3, the DNA is TGTGCCAGCAGCTTAATCTCGGGCTCCTACGAGCAGTACTTC. This encodes CASSLISGSYEQYF.

The chain links TRBV5-1 to TRBJ2-2; 7 bases fit TRBD1. Losses at the gene ends were 2 bases for V and 5 bases for J; bases not matched to a gene: 6. CDR1 SGHRS and CDR2 YFSETQ come from the germline V gene. This CDR3 has 15 residues. CDR3 sequence: CASSLGQELTGELFF. CDR3 sequence (DNA): TGCGCCAGCAGCTTAGGACAGGAGCTAACCGGGGAGCTGTTTTTT.

The rearrangement uses TRBV30 and TRBJ2-1; unclear D gene. The CDR3 consists of 13 residues. Germline V gene data show CDR1 as GTSNPN and CDR2 as SVGIG (reference sequence). Trimming took 1 base from V and 6 from J, leaving 10 bases between them. The CDR3 loop is CAWSESYANEQFF. As DNA, the CDR3 is TGTGCCTGGAGTGAGTCATATGCCAATGAGCAGTTCTTC. The full variable domain, with the rest looked up from reference TRBV30 and TRBJ2-1, is SQTIHQWPATLVQPVGSPLSLECTVEGTSNPNLYWYRQAAGRGLQLLFYSVGIGQISSEVPQNLSASRPQDRQFILSSKKLLLSDSGFYLCAWSESYANEQFFGPGTRLTVL.

The chain carries TRBV30 and TRBJ1-4, with D possibly TRBD1 on 5 matching bases. V dropped 2 bases and J dropped 5 bases, with 9 bases sitting between them. This CDR3 contains 13 residues. Germline V CDR1 and CDR2: GTSNPN, SVGIG (reference sequence). CDR3 amino acids: CAWSLGPNEKLFF. The CDR3 DNA is TGTGCCTGGAGTCTGGGACCCAATGAAAAACTGTTTTTT.

The chain has TRBV5-4 and TRBJ2-4; 8 nucleotides align to TRBD2. The germline CDR1 and CDR2 sequences are SGHNT and YYREEE (reference sequence). This CDR3 contains 14 residues. Germline trimming cut 3 bases from V and 1 base from J; bases unmatched to any gene: 0. The CDR3: CASSSGGAKNIQYF. CDR3 DNA sequence: TGTGCCAGCAGCTCGGGGGGGGCCAAAAACATTCAGTACTTC.

J is TRBJ1-2 and V is TRBV27; D ambiguous. The germline V gene encodes CDR1 MNHEY and CDR2 SMNVEV (reference sequence). The CDR3 runs 14 residues. V lost 3 bases and J lost 5, with 13 bases in between. CDR3 bases: TGTGCCAGCAGTTTGGGCCTTCCGAGGTATGGCTACACCTTC. It is translated as CASSLGLPRYGYTF.

J is TRBJ2-7 and V is TRBV4-1, with D possibly TRBD2 on 7 matching bases. Germline-derived CDR1 and CDR2 are MGHRA and YSYEKL. The CDR3 is 14 amino acids. Trimming stripped 6 bases from V and 0 bases from J, with 12 bases between. The CDR3 protein is CASSPGGLSYEQYF. The CDR3 DNA reads TGCGCCAGCAGTCCCGGGGGGCTCTCCTACGAGCAGTACTTC.